This passage covers 26 T cell receptor beta chains from one sample sequenced in a study of chemoradiotherapy in HPV16-positive cancers. Produced via immunoSEQ multiplex PCR; TCRdb's table is partial and in-frame only. The sample gives about 5,000 clones, 80% to 85% of which show up once; more than 30% is in the top ten. The biological material was taken from a patient who underwent chemoradiotherapy. The receptors shown here come from a human donor with HPV-associated anogenital cancer.

This chain uses TRBV4-3 with TRBJ2-3; 8 bases map to TRBD2. The germline gives CDR1 LGHNA, CDR2 YSLEER. V shed 0 bases, J shed 1 base, and the junction held 3 bases outside the gene matches. The CDR3 is 16 amino acids. CDR3 nucleotide sequence: TGCGCCAGCAGCCAAGAATCGCGGGGGGGCACAGATACGCAGTATTTT. The encoded protein is CASSQESRGGTDTQYF.

This chain joins TRBV5-6 and TRBJ1-1; D may be TRBD1 (5 bases). V lost 2 bases and J 1 base, leaving 12 bases between the germline ends. The CDR3 totals 15 residues. Germline CDR1 reads SGHDT; CDR2 reads YYEEEE. The CDR3 DNA is TGTGCCAGCAGCTTTTGGGATGGGGGGAACACTGAAGCTTTCTTT. Translated, it gives CASSFWDGGNTEAFF.

The J gene is TRBJ2-2, the V gene TRBV2; TRBD1 agrees at 8 bases. Germline CDR1 SNHLY, CDR2 FYNNEI. The J segment lost 4 bases and the V segment lost 6 bases, leaving 7 bases of the junction unmatched. This CDR3 contains 15 residues. Here the CDR3 DNA reads TGTGCCAGCAGCACGACAGGGGTGGGCACCGGGGAGCTGTTTTTT. Its protein is CASSTTGVGTGELFF. Full variable domain (missing parts from reference TRBV2 and TRBJ2-2): EPEVTQTPSHQVTQMGQEVILRCVPISNHLYFYWYRQILGQKVEFLVSFYNNEISEKSEIFDDQFSVERPDGSNFTLKIRSTKLEDSAMYFCASSTTGVGTGELFFGEGSRLTVL.

The chain is built from TRBV7-9 and TRBJ1-1, with a tentative D call TRBD1 (5 bases). V was clipped by 5 bases and J by 4 bases, with 11 bases between them. The CDR3 runs to 13 residues. The germline V gene has CDR1 SEHNR and CDR2 FQNEAQ (reference sequence). The CDR3 region is CASSPGGTTEAFF. In DNA, the CDR3 is TGTGCCAGCAGCCCGGGGGGAACCACTGAAGCTTTCTTT.

The V call is TRBV11-2, the J call TRBJ1-1; the D is unclear. Per the germline V gene, CDR1 is SGHAT and CDR2 is FQNNGV. V was shortened by 5 bases and J by 8 bases, with 12 bases between the two germline ends. This CDR3 comprises 12 residues. CDR3 loop: CASSSKVGEAFF. Here the CDR3 DNA reads TGTGCCAGCAGCAGTAAGGTTGGGGAAGCTTTCTTT. The full variable domain, with the rest looked up from reference TRBV11-2 and TRBJ1-1, is EAGVAQSPRYKIIEKRQSVAFWCNPISGHATLYWYQQILGQGPKLLIQFQNNGVVDDSQLPKDRFSAERLKGVDSTLKIQPAKLEDSAVYLCASSSKVGEAFFGQGTRLTVV.

V usage is TRBV7-3 and J usage is TRBJ2-1, with D perhaps matching TRBD2 (6 bases). Trimming removed 5 bases at V and 9 bases at J, with 20 bases between. In germline, CDR1 is SGHTA, CDR2 FQGTGA. The CDR3 consists of 15 residues. The CDR3 region is CASSPRRGVGGEQFF. The DNA for the CDR3 is TGTGCCAGCAGCCCTAGGCGGGGCGTAGGAGGTGAGCAGTTCTTC.

The chain is built from TRBV11-2 and TRBJ2-1; D is uncertain. Germline assignment: CDR1 SGHAT and CDR2 FQNNGV. The germline V and J ends were trimmed by 1 base and 0 bases, with 13 bases remaining between them. The CDR3 extends over 17 amino acids. In nucleotides, the CDR3 is TGTGCCAGCAGCTTAGTGACTCTTCGGAGCTCCTACAATGAGCAGTTCTTC. Protein product: CASSLVTLRSSYNEQFF.

The genes are TRBV2 and TRBJ2-3; D could derive from TRBD1 or TRBD2 (5 bases each). V was cut by 7 bases and J by 5 bases, with 19 bases left in between. Germline loops: CDR1 SNHLY, CDR2 FYNNEI. The CDR3 consists of 15 residues. The chain's CDR3 is CASIPLGVGGDTQYF. The CDR3 DNA is TGTGCCAGCATCCCACTGGGGGTTGGGGGAGATACGCAGTATTTT. Full variable domain (outside the CDR3, taken from reference TRBV2 and TRBJ2-3): EPEVTQTPSHQVTQMGQEVILRCVPISNHLYFYWYRQILGQKVEFLVSFYNNEISEKSEIFDDQFSVERPDGSNFTLKIRSTKLEDSAMYFCASIPLGVGGDTQYFGPGTRLTVL.

V gene TRBV5-1 combines with J gene TRBJ1-1, with D hard to call. The CDR3 runs 17 residues. Germline values: CDR1 SGHRS, CDR2 YFSETQ. V was cut by 2 bases and J by 7 bases, with 24 bases left in between. The CDR3 here is CASSFEPINSREIEAFF. As DNA, the CDR3 is TGCGCCAGCAGCTTTGAGCCCATTAACTCCCGGGAGATTGAAGCTTTCTTT.

The chain combines TRBV19 with TRBJ1-5, with D perhaps matching TRBD1 (5 bases). Germline values: CDR1 LNHDA, CDR2 SQIVND (reference sequence). The CDR3 covers 16 residues. Deletions cut 9 bases from V and 1 base from J, with 19 bases between. CDR3 amino acids: CASLPDIGLSNQPQHF. CDR3 DNA sequence: TGTGCCAGCCTCCCGGACATCGGACTAAGCAATCAGCCCCAGCATTTT.

J is TRBJ2-7 and V is TRBV6-4; D call uncertain. Germline-derived CDR1 and CDR2 are MRHNA and SNTAGT. Between the trimmed V and J ends, which lost 6 bases and 0 bases, there was a span of 3 bases. The CDR3 extends over 11 amino acids. CDR3 in amino acids: CASSHSYEQYV. The CDR3 DNA follows: TGTGCCAGCAGCCACTCCTACGAGCAGTACGTC.

The sample holds a few counts of this clone. This rearrangement joins TRBV25-1 to TRBJ1-1; 8 nucleotides match TRBD1. CDR1 is MGHDK, CDR2 SYGVNS, per germline. This CDR3 contains 15 residues. V trimming: 4 bases; J trimming: 5 bases; junction bases outside the gene matches: 9. This CDR3 reads CASSGLATGETEAFF. CDR3 DNA: TGTGCCAGCAGTGGGTTAGCGACAGGGGAAACTGAAGCTTTCTTT.

V usage is TRBV11-2 and J usage is TRBJ2-3; TRBD1 or TRBD2 may be the D gene (6 bases each). CDR1 is SGHAT and CDR2 is FQNNGV in the germline V gene. The CDR3 is 14 residues long. Trimming removed 4 bases at V and 8 bases at J, with 16 bases between. CDR3 residues: CASSSGARGGTQYF. In nucleotides, the CDR3 is TGTGCCAGCAGCTCAGGGGCGAGGGGAGGTACGCAGTATTTT.

This chain links TRBV7-2 with TRBJ2-5; no clear D gene. CDR3 length: 12 amino acids. Trimming stripped 1 base from V and 4 bases from J, with 4 bases between. CDR1 and CDR2 from the germline V gene are SGHTA and FQGNSA. CDR3 region: CASSLGRETQYF. The CDR3 region has the DNA TGTGCCAGCAGCTTAGGGAGAGAGACCCAGTACTTC.

This sequence joins TRBV4-3 and TRBJ2-3; 13 nucleotides align to TRBD2. CDR1 is LGHNA, CDR2 YSLEER, per germline. V lost 4 bases and J lost 2; bases outside the gene matches: 9. The CDR3 runs to 18 residues. The CDR3 region is CASSLARLAGGDTDTQYF. In DNA form, the CDR3 reads TGCGCCAGCAGCCTCGCACGACTAGCGGGAGGAGACACAGATACGCAGTATTTT.

The chain uses TRBV9 and TRBJ1-1; D gene unclear. The germline V gene encodes CDR1 SGDLS and CDR2 YYNGEE. Trimming took 3 bases from V and 5 from J, leaving 20 bases between them. The length of the CDR3 is 16 residues. The CDR3 nucleotides read TGTGCCAGCAGCGCCTCTCTCAGACGGGGAGGGACTGAAGCTTTCTTT. Its protein is CASSASLRRGGTEAFF.

This clone was counted only a few times. The J gene is TRBJ1-5, the V gene TRBV9; no reliable D call. Trimming stripped 4 bases from V and 2 bases from J, with 10 bases between. The CDR3 contains 14 residues. Looked up from germline, CDR1 is SGDLS and CDR2 is YYNGEE. CDR3 sequence reads: CASSLRGGNQPQHF. Written as DNA, the CDR3 is TGTGCCAGCAGCCTCCGCGGGGGCAATCAGCCCCAGCATTTT.

The chain uses TRBV19 and TRBJ1-2, with D unresolved. V lost 6 bases to trimming and J lost 7 bases, with 18 bases between them. CDR1 and CDR2 (germline): LNHDA, SQIVND (reference sequence). The CDR3 runs to 14 residues. The CDR3 DNA reads as TGTGCCAGTAGCTCCCAAAACTCCGGCGGTGGCTACACCTTC. It codes for CASSSQNSGGGYTF.

The chain recombines TRBV6-6 with TRBJ2-5; TRBD1 matches at 7 bases. The trim removed 7 bases at V and 4 bases at J, leaving 9 bases unmatched. CDR1 MNHNY and CDR2 SVGAGI come from the germline V gene (reference sequence). This CDR3 has 14 residues. The CDR3 region has the DNA TGTGCCAGCATGAAGGACAGGTACTCAGAGACCCAGTACTTC. Its translation is CASMKDRYSETQYF.

This clone is labeled medium-sized. The chain uses TRBV7-8 and TRBJ2-3; unclear D gene. The length of the CDR3 is 19 residues. Trimming removed 2 bases at V and 0 bases at J, with 21 bases between. The V gene's germline CDR1 is SGHVS and CDR2 FQNEAQ. As DNA, the CDR3 is TGTGCCAGCAGCTTATATGAGTATTTGAGGAAAGCTAGCACAGATACGCAGTATTTT. It yields the protein CASSLYEYLRKASTDTQYF.

The J gene is TRBJ1-1, the V gene TRBV6-1; no reliable D call. The CDR3 spans 11 residues. The V and J ends lost 7 bases and 5 bases respectively, with 8 bases between them. Germline V lookup: CDR1 MNHNS, CDR2 SASEGT. CDR3 in amino acids: CASNELTEAFF. In nucleotides, the CDR3 is TGTGCCAGCAACGAGCTGACTGAAGCTTTCTTT.

The V gene is TRBV19, the J gene TRBJ2-5, with 9 nucleotides matching TRBD1. This CDR3 is 14 amino acids long. Trimming took 5 bases from V and 4 from J; bases not matched to a gene: 5. Germline CDR1 is LNHDA and CDR2 is SQIVND (reference sequence). The CDR3 protein is CASSATGGRETQYF. The CDR3 nucleotides are TGTGCCAGTAGTGCCACAGGGGGCAGAGAGACCCAGTACTTC.

V gene TRBV7-2 combines with J gene TRBJ2-7; 12 positions agree with TRBD2. This CDR3 is built from 14 residues. CDR1 is SGHTA and CDR2 is FQGNSA in the germline V gene. V was clipped by 5 bases and J by 4 bases; unmatched bases: 3. The CDR3 DNA follows: TGTGCCAGCAGCGATACTAGCGGGGGGTACGAGCAGTACGTC. This sequence encodes CASSDTSGGYEQYV.

The J gene is TRBJ1-1, the V gene TRBV18; D unresolved. Trimming took off 2 bases at V and 5 bases at J, with 12 bases between the two ends. Per germline, CDR1 KGHSH and CDR2 LQKENI. The CDR3 spans 14 residues. CDR3 in amino acids: CASSPTRPRTEAFF. CDR3 coding DNA: TGTGCCAGCTCACCAACCAGGCCGAGGACTGAAGCTTTCTTT.

The chain employs TRBV7-4 and TRBJ2-2; D is possibly TRBD2 (6 bases). The CDR3 is 20 residues long. V dropped 3 bases and J dropped 3 bases, with 26 bases sitting between them. CDR1 is SGHVT, CDR2 SQSDAQ, per germline. CDR3 sequence: CASSLGGSGRIERDTGELFF. CDR3 bases: TGTGCCAGCAGCTTGGGTGGGAGCGGGCGTATTGAGAGGGACACCGGGGAGCTGTTTTTT.

In this sample, this clone turned up a few times. The J gene is TRBJ1-3, the V gene TRBV11-2; TRBD1 is a possible D gene (5 bases). V lost 5 bases and J lost 0, with 14 bases in between. The germline V gene encodes CDR1 SGHAT and CDR2 FQNNGV. The CDR3 is 16 residues long. The CDR3: CASSNSRASSGNTIYF. CDR3 coding DNA: TGTGCCAGCAGCAACTCCAGGGCCAGCTCTGGAAACACCATATATTTT.